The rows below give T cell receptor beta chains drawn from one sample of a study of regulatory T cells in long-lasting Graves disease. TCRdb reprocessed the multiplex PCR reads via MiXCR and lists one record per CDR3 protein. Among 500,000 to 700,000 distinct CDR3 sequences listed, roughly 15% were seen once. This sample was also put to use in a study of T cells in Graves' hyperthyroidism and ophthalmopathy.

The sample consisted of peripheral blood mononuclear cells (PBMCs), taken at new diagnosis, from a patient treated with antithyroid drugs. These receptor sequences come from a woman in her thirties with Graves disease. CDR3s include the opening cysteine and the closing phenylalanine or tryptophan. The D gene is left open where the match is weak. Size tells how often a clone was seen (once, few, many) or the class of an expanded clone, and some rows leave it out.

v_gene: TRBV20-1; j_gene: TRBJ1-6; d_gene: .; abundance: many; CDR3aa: CSARFTAGDNSPLHF; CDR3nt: TGCAGTGCTAGGTTTACGGCAGGCGATAATTCACCCCTCCACTTT
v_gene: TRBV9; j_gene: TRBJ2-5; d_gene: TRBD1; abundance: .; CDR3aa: CASSPHRGSETQYF; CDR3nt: TGTGCCAGCAGCCCCCACAGGGGGAGCGAGACCCAGTACTTC
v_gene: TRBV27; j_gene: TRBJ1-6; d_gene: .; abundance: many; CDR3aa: CASSFEGVAAPLHF; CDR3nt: TGTGCCAGCAGTTTTGAAGGGGTAGCCGCCCCCCTCCACTTT
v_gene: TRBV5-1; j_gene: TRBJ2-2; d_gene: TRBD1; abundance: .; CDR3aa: CASNSRDRVGGELFF; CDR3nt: TGCGCCAGCAACTCCCGGGACAGGGTCGGAGGGGAGCTGTTTTTT
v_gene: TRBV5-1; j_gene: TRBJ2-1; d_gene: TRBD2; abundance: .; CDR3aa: CASSLSGSPYNEQFF; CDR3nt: TGCGCCAGCAGCTTGAGCGGGAGCCCCTACAATGAGCAGTTCTTC
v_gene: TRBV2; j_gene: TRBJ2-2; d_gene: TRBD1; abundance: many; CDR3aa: CASSSGTEVFGELFF; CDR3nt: TGTGCCAGCAGCTCCGGGACAGAAGTTTTCGGGGAGCTGTTTTTT
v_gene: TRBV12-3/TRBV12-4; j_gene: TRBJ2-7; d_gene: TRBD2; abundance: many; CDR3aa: CASQKREVLEQYF; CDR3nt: TGTGCCAGTCAAAAGCGGGAGGTCCTGGAGCAGTACTTC
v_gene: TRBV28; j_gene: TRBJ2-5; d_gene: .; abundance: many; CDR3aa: CASITEGKGETQYF; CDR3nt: TGTGCCAGCATCACGGAGGGGAAGGGAGAGACCCAGTACTTC
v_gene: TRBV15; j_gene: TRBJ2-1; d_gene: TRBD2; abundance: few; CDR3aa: CATSRARTGLAGEQFF; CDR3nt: TGTGCCACCAGCAGAGCTCGGACGGGACTAGCCGGGGAGCAGTTCTTC
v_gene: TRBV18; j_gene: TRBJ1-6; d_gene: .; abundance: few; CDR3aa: CASSPSTRHNSPLHF; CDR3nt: TGTGCCAGCTCACCAAGTACACGGCATAATTCACCCCTCCACTTT
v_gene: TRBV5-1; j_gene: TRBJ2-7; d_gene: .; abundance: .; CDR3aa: CASSLEGPTYEQYF; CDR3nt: TGCGCCAGCAGCTTGGAGGGACCAACCTACGAGCAGTACTTC
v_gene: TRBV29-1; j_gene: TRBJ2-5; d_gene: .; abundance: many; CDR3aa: CSVGEVTQYF; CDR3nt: TGCAGCGTTGGTGAGGTGACCCAGTACTTC
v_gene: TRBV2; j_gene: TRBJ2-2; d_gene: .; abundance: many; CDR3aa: CATTLKGGRELFF; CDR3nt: TGTGCCACCACTCTTAAGGGGGGCAGGGAGCTGTTTTTT
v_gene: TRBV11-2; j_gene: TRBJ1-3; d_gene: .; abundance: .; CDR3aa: CASSYLAGRGNTIYF; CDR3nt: TGTGCCAGCAGCTACCTTGCAGGGCGCGGAAACACCATATATTTT
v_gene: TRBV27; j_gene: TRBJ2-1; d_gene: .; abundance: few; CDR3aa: CASSPPDSSYNEQFF; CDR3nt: TGTGCCAGCAGTCCCCCGGATAGCTCCTACAATGAGCAGTTCTTC
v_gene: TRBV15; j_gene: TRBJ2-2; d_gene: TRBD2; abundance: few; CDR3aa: CATRVSAGFSNTGELFF; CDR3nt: TGTGCCACCAGGGTCTCAGCGGGGTTTTCGAACACCGGGGAGCTGTTTTTT
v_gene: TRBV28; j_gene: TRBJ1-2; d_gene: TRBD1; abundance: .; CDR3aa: CASSATGTGVGGYTF; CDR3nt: TGTGCCAGCAGCGCCACCGGGACAGGGGTGGGTGGCTACACCTTC
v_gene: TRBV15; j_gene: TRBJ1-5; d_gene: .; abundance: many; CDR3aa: CATSIGDSQPQHF; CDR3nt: TGTGCCACCAGCATAGGTGACAGCCAGCCCCAGCATTTT
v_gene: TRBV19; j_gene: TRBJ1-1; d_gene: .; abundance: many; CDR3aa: CASTKDRNTEAFF; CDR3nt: TGTGCCAGTACCAAAGACAGGAACACTGAAGCTTTCTTT
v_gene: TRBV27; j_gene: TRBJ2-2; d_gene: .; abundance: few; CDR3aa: CASRTRGWGGELFF; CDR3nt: TGTGCCAGCAGGACACGAGGGTGGGGCGGGGAGCTGTTTTTT
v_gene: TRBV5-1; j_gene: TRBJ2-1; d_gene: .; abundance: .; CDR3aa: CASSSFGPGPNEQFF; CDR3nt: TGCGCCAGCAGCTCTTTTGGCCCGGGACCCAATGAGCAGTTCTTC
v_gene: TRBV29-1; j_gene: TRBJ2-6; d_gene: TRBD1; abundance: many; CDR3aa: CSVGDRGTGANVLTF; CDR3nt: TGCAGCGTTGGCGACAGGGGGACTGGGGCCAACGTCCTGACTTTC
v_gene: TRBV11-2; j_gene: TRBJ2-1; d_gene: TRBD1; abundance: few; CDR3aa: CASSWTGGGYNEQFF; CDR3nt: TGTGCCAGCAGCTGGACAGGGGGCGGCTACAATGAGCAGTTCTTC
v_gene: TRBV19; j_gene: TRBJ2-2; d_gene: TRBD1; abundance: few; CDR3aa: CASGQGPGELFF; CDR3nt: TGTGCCAGTGGACAGGGGCCCGGGGAGCTGTTTTTT
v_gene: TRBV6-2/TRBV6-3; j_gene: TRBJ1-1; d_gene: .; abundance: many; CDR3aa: CASSWNAGTEAFF; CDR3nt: TGTGCCAGCAGTTGGAATGCTGGCACTGAAGCTTTCTTT
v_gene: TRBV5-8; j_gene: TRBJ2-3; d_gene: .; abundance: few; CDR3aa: CASSPGPLQYF; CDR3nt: TGTGCCAGCAGCCCGGGACCCCTCCAGTATTTT
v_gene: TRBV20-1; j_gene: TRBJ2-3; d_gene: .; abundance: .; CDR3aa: CSARHSTDTQYF; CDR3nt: TGCAGTGCGCGACACAGCACAGATACGCAGTATTTT
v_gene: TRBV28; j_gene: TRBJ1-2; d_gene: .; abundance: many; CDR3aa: CAHGSAPGYGYTF; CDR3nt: TGTGCGCACGGCTCGGCGCCTGGGTATGGCTACACCTTC
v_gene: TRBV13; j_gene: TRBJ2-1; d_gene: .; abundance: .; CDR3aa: CASSVTYEQFF; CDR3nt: TGTGCCAGCAGCGTGACGTATGAGCAGTTCTTC
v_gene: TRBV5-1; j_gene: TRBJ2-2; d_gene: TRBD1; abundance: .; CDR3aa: CASSLYEGASTGELFF; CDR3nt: TGCGCCAGCAGCTTGTATGAGGGGGCTAGCACCGGGGAGCTGTTTTTT